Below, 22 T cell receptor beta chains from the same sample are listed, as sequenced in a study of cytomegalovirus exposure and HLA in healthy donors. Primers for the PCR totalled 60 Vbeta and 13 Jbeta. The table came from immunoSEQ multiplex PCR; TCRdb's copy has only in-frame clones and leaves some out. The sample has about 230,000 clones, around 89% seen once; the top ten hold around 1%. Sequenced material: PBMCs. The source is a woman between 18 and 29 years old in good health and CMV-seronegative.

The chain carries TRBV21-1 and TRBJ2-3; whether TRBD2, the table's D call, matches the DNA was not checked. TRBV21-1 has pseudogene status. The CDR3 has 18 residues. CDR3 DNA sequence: TGTGCCAGCAGCAAAGCGCGGACTAGCGGGAGGAACACAGATACGCAGTATTTT. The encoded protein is CASSKARTSGRNTDTQYF.

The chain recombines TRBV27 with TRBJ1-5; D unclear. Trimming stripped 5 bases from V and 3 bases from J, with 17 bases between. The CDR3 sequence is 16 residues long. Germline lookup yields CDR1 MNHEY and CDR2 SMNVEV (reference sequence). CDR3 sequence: CASSTSGAGTNQPQHF. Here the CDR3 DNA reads TGTGCCAGCAGTACCTCCGGAGCGGGCACCAATCAGCCCCAGCATTTT.

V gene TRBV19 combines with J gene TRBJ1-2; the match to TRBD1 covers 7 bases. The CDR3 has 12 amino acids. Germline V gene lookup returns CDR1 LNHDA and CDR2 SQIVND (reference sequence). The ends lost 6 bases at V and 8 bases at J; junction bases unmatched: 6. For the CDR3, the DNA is TGTGCCAGTAGCTCACAGGGGTGGGGCTACACCTTC. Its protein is CASSSQGWGYTF.

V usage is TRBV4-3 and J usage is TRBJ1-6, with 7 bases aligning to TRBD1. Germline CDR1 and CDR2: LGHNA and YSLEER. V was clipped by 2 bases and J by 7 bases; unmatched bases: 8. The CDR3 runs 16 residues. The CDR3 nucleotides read TGCGCCAGCAGCCAATCTAGGGGGACAGAGAATTCACCCCTCCACTTT. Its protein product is CASSQSRGTENSPLHF.

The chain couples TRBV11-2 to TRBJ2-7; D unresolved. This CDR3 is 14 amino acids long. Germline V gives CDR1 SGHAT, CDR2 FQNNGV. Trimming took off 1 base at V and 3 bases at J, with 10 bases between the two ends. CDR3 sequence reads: CASSLAPDSYEQYF. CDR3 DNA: TGTGCCAGCAGCTTAGCGCCTGATAGCTACGAGCAGTACTTC.

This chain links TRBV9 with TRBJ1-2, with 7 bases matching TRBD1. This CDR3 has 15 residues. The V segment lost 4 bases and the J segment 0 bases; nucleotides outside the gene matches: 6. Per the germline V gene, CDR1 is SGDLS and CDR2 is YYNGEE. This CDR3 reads CASSPTRGSNYGYTF. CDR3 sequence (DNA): TGTGCCAGCAGCCCGACCAGGGGGTCTAACTATGGCTACACCTTC. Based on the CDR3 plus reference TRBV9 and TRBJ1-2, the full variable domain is DSGVTQTPKHLITATGQRVTLRCSPRSGDLSVYWYQQSLDQGLQFLIQYYNGEERAKGNILERFSAQQFPDLHSELNLSSLELGDSALYFCASSPTRGSNYGYTFGSGTRLTVV.

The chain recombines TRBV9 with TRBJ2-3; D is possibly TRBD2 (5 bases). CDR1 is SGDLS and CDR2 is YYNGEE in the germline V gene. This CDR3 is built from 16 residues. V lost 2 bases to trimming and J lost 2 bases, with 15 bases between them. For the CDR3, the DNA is TGTGCCAGCAGCGTCCTTGAGCGGTTATTCACAGATACGCAGTATTTT. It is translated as CASSVLERLFTDTQYF.

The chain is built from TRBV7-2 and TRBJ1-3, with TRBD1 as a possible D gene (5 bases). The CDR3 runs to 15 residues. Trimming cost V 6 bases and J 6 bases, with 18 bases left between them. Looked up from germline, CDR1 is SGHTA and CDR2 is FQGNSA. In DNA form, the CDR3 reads TGTGCCAGCAGACAGGAAGGATTTCCCGTAAACACCATATATTTT. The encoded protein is CASRQEGFPVNTIYF.

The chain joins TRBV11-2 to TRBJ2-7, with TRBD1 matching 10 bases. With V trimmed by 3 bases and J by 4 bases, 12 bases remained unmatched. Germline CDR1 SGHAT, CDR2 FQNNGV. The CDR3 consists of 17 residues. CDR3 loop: CASSFRLSTGGKYEQYF. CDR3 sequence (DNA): TGTGCCAGCAGCTTCCGCCTCTCGACAGGGGGCAAGTACGAGCAGTACTTC.

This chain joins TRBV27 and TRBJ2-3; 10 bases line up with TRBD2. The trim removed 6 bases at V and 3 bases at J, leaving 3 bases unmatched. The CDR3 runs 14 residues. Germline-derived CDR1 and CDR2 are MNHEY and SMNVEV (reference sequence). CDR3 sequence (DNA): TGTGCCAGCAGGGAAGCGGGGGGGACAGATACGCAGTATTTT. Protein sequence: CASREAGGTDTQYF.

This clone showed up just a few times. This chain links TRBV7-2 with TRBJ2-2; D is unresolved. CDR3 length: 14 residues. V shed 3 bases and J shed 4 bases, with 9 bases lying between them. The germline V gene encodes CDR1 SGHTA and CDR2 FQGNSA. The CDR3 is CASSFDLGTGELFF. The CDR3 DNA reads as TGTGCCAGCAGCTTTGATCTCGGCACCGGGGAGCTGTTTTTT.

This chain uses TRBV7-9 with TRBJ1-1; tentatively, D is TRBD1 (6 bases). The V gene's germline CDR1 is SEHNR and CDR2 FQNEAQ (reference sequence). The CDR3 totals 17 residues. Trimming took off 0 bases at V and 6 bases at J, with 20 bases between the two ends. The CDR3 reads CASSLAPTGLGDAEAFF. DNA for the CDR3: TGTGCCAGCAGCTTAGCTCCTACAGGGCTGGGGGACGCTGAAGCTTTCTTT.

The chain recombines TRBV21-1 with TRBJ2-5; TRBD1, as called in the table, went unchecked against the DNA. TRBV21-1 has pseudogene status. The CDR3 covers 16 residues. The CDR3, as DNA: TGTGCCAGCAGCAAACCCGAACAGGGTCTGCAAGAGACCCAGTACTTC. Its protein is CASSKPEQGLQETQYF.

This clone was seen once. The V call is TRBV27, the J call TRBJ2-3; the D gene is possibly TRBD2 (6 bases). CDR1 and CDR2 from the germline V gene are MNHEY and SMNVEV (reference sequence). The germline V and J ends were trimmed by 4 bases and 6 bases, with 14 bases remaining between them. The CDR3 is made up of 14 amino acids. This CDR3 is CASSSGTSMDTQYF. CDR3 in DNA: TGTGCCAGCAGTTCCGGGACTTCGATGGATACGCAGTATTTT.

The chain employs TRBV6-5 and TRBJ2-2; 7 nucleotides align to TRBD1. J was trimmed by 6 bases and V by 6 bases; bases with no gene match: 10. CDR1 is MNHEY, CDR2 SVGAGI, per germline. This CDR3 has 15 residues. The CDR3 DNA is TGTGCCAGCAGCTCCGGGACAGAGCTTTCCGGGGAGCTGTTTTTT. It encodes CASSSGTELSGELFF.

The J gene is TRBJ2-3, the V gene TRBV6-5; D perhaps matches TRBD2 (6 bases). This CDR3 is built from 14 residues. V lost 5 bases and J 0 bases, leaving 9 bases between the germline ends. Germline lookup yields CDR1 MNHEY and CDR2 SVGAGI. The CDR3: CASSLGTSTDTQYF. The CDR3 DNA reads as TGTGCCAGCAGTCTTGGGACTAGCACAGATACGCAGTATTTT.

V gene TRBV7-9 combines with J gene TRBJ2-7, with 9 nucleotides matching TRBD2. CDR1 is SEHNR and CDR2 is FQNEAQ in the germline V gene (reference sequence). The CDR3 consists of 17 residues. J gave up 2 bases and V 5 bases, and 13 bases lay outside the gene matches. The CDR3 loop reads CASSPPGGGRATYEQYF. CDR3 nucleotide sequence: TGTGCCAGCAGCCCCCCCGGGGGCGGGAGGGCGACCTACGAGCAGTACTTC.

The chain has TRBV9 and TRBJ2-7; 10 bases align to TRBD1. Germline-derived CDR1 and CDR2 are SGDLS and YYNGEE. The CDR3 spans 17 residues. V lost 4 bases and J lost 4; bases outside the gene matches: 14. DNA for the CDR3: TGTGCCAGCAGCCCCACACTCCCGGGACAGGGGAAATACGAGCAGTACTTC. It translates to CASSPTLPGQGKYEQYF.

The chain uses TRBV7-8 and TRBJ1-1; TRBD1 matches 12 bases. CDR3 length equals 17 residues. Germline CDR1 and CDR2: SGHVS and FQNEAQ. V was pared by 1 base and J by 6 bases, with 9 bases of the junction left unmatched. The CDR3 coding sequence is TGTGCCAGCAGCTTAGTGGGGACAGGGGGCTTACGGGCTGAAGCTTTCTTT. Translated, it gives CASSLVGTGGLRAEAFF. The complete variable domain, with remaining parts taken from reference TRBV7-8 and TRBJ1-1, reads GAGVSQSPRYKVAKRGQDVALRCDPISGHVSLFWYQQALGQGPEFLTYFQNEAQLDKSGLPSDRFFAERPEGSVSTLKIQRTQQEDSAVYLCASSLVGTGGLRAEAFFGQGTRLTVV.

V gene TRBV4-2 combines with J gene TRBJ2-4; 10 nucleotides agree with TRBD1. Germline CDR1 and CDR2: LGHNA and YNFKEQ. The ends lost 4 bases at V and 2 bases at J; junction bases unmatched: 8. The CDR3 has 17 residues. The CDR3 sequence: CASSPRQGARTKNIQYF. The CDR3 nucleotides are TGTGCCAGCAGCCCGAGACAGGGGGCAAGGACCAAAAACATTCAGTACTTC.

Here the CDR3 DNA reads TGTGCCAGCAGTACCACTACAGGGGTGTTGGCCAAAAACATTCAGTACTTC. Amino acid sequence: CASSTTTGVLAKNIQYF. V usage is TRBV27 and J usage is TRBJ2-4; 7 bases are shared with TRBD1. This CDR3 has 17 amino acids. CDR1 and CDR2 (germline): MNHEY, SMNVEV (reference sequence). Trimming took 5 bases from V and 1 from J; bases not matched to a gene: 11.

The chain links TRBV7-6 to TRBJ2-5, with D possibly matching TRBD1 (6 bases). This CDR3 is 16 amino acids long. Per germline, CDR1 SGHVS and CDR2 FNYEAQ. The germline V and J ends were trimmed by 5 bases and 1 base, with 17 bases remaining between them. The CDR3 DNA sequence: TGTGCCAGCAGCCCCCGTCCGGACAGCCGCCAAGAGACCCAGTACTTC. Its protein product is CASSPRPDSRQETQYF.